This T cell receptor beta chain was recovered during a study of response to subunit inactivated influenza vaccine. This CDR3 is built from 14 residues. Trimming took 4 bases from V and 7 from J, leaving 13 bases between them. Germline V gene sequence: CDR1 SEHNR, CDR2 FQNEAQ (reference sequence). This clonotype has a count of ten or more. In TCRdb, the RT-PCR reads were re-called with MiXCR into one record per CDR3 protein. Of a few hundred thousand distinct CDR3 sequences listed, around 22% are singletons. Sequencing was performed on PBMCs from blood, taken approximately 20 months after vaccination. The receptor was isolated from a man between 50 and 75 years old who received an inactivated influenza vaccine. This chain joins TRBV7-9 and TRBJ1-4, with D possibly TRBD1 on 5 matching bases. The CDR3 coding sequence is TGTGCCAGCAGCTCCCTGGGACGGGCTGAAAAACTGTTTTTT. Protein product: CASSSLGRAEKLFF.